The rows below give T cell receptor beta chains drawn from one sample of a study of cytomegalovirus exposure and HLA in healthy donors. Profiled with immunoSEQ multiplex PCR; TCRdb holds only in-frame clones, not every one. The repertoire holds about 190,000 clones, with around 80% as singletons. The specimen sequenced was PBMCs. The receptors were sampled from a man in his forties or fifties in good health and CMV-seropositive. Both conserved end residues are part of each CDR3. Rows give clone size only sometimes, using once, few, many, or a class for an expanded clone.

clone_size: NA; v_call: TRBV9; cdr3_aa: CASSVAGGSGEQYF
clone_size: NA; v_call: TRBV28; cdr3_aa: CASSPVGDRALHF
clone_size: NA; v_call: TRBV29-1; cdr3_aa: CSVDGRNEKLFF
clone_size: once; v_call: TRBV7-9; cdr3_aa: CASSTRDRGGYEQYF
clone_size: NA; v_call: TRBV23-1; cdr3_aa: CASRGKRQGAANEKLFF
clone_size: NA; v_call: TRBV19; cdr3_aa: CASSIGGQGNSPLHF
clone_size: NA; v_call: TRBV6-1; cdr3_aa: CASRTGLNEKLFF
clone_size: NA; v_call: TRBV11-3; cdr3_aa: CASSPDGSGAGELFF
clone_size: NA; v_call: TRBV7-2; cdr3_aa: CASSLGSTRATQYF
clone_size: NA; v_call: TRBV6-5; cdr3_aa: CASRTTAGGGDTQYF
clone_size: NA; v_call: TRBV30; cdr3_aa: CACRTTNYGYTF
clone_size: NA; v_call: TRBV19; cdr3_aa: CASSFQSNQPQHF
clone_size: NA; v_call: TRBV7-3; cdr3_aa: CASSTGLAGGNEQFF
clone_size: once; v_call: TRBV7-8; cdr3_aa: CASSSELAGGSYEQYF
clone_size: few; v_call: TRBV5-1; cdr3_aa: CASSLAFRVNTEAFF
clone_size: NA; v_call: TRBV5-4; cdr3_aa: CASSIGTDTQYF
clone_size: NA; v_call: TRBV5-8; cdr3_aa: CASSLYLPAGELFF
clone_size: NA; v_call: TRBV11-3; cdr3_aa: CASSRQGGGELFF
clone_size: NA; v_call: TRBV6-4; cdr3_aa: CASSQDRGETQYF
clone_size: few; v_call: TRBV27; cdr3_aa: CAGIAEQYF
clone_size: once; v_call: TRBV6-4; cdr3_aa: CASSDGAGGKQYF
clone_size: NA; v_call: TRBV27; cdr3_aa: CASSLALFNEQFF
clone_size: NA; v_call: TRBV7-6; cdr3_aa: CASSFSYEQYF
clone_size: NA; v_call: TRBV9; cdr3_aa: CASSTHAGTSYEQYF
clone_size: NA; v_call: TRBV11-2; cdr3_aa: CASSRAGVQGLAQYF
clone_size: few; v_call: TRBV28; cdr3_aa: CASSTPRTGDGYTF
clone_size: few; v_call: TRBV9; cdr3_aa: CASSAGGGQGASPLHF
clone_size: few; v_call: TRBV6-6; cdr3_aa: CASSFGGNNSPLHF
clone_size: NA; v_call: TRBV11-2; cdr3_aa: CASSLGAADTQYF
clone_size: NA; v_call: TRBV2; cdr3_aa: CASRRDRLAGWDTDTQYF
clone_size: NA; v_call: TRBV9; cdr3_aa: CASSVGGLGTPLYEQYF
clone_size: NA; v_call: TRBV7-8; cdr3_aa: CASSSRTSLDTIYF
clone_size: few; v_call: TRBV7-8; cdr3_aa: CASSLATGGLDTEAFF
clone_size: once; v_call: TRBV18; cdr3_aa: CASSPGTRKNIQYF
clone_size: NA; v_call: TRBV25-1; cdr3_aa: CASRWTVKQFF
clone_size: NA; v_call: TRBV5-1; cdr3_aa: CASSLAGGTGYGYTF
clone_size: NA; v_call: TRBV7-8; cdr3_aa: CASSISGGADTQYF
clone_size: NA; v_call: TRBV7-2; cdr3_aa: CASSRWGGDSYEQYF
clone_size: once; v_call: TRBV28; cdr3_aa: CASSLLGGYEQYF